The entry that follows covers one TCR beta chain sequence. All the donors were Caucasian adults who lived in Nashville, Tennessee. Subsets obtained from CD4+ cells comprised CD45RA+ naive and CD45RA-negative memory cells. Trimming took off 5 bases at V and 7 bases at J, with 17 bases between the two ends. CDR1 and CDR2 from the germline V gene are SQVTM and ANQGSEA. CDR3 length equals 13 residues. This record belongs to a study of shared clonotypes between healthy human individuals. Study-level background: Per donor, CD8 memory used one plate, CD8 naive used two, CD4 memory used three and CD4 naive used three.

Sequencing used immunoSEQ multiplex PCR; TCRdb keeps in-frame clones, though not all of them. The sample consists of around 750,000 clones, roughly 70% of them appearing once. This clonotype originated in a woman in her twenties or thirties in good health. The chain links TRBV29-1 to TRBJ1-2, with D tentatively TRBD1 (5 bases). Sequenced input: memory CD4+ T cells sorted from blood. Subset noted: CD45RA-negative fraction. Written as DNA, the CDR3 is TGCAGCGTTCAAAAGGCAGGGTTGATTGGCTACACCTTC. Translation: CSVQKAGLIGYTF.